This T cell receptor (beta chain) was recovered during a study of T cell responses to AZD1222 COVID-19 vaccine. Regarding the study as a whole: CD4 TCRs covered the whole spike, strongest at regions 160-218 and 743-854. Two AZD1222 administrations were followed by greater Spike-specific TCR breadth and depth. Only a handful of AZD1222 recipients, more than five in all, had baseline seropositivity.

Here immunoSEQ multiplex PCR was the method, and the copy in TCRdb shows in-frame clones only, minus some. Of around 110,000 clones listed, about 85% were seen once; the top ten hold approximately 4%. This clone has a handful of counts. What it recognizes is unknown. Specimen: peripheral blood, collected on day 0 of AZD1222 vaccination. The sequence came from an adult in good health.

The CDR3 nucleotides are TGTGCCAGCAGCGACTACGAGGGTCAATCACCCCTCCACTTT. As protein: CASSDYEGQSPLHF. The rearrangement links TRBV6-1 to TRBJ1-6; D is unclear. Germline lookup yields CDR1 MNHNS and CDR2 SASEGT. Between the trimmed V and J ends, which lost 6 bases and 10 bases, there was a span of 16 bases. This CDR3 region has 14 residues.